This T cell receptor (beta chain) appears in the sequencing data of a study of PD-L1 blockade in urothelial cancer. Using immunoSEQ multiplex PCR, the repertoire was profiled, and TCRdb retains in-frame clones only, with some absent. The profile shows more than 50,000 clones, more than 65% of them singletons. The V end lost 7 bases, the J end lost 5 bases, and 15 bases lay between the germline ends. There are 14 residues in the CDR3. CDR1 and CDR2 (germline): SGHTA, FQGNSA. The gene calls are TRBV7-2 and TRBJ2-1; D is perhaps TRBD2 (5 bases). This sequence was found in a man aged 65-85 years with urothelial cancer. The sample here was PBMCs, taken around atezolizumab (anti-PD-L1) treatment. The CDR3 reads CASTAPGIHNEQFF. The DNA of the CDR3 is TGTGCCAGCACCGCTCCCGGGATTCACAATGAGCAGTTCTTC.